This TCR beta chain was identified in a study of control samples from healthy donors and cancer patients. The CDR3 is 15 amino acids. Germline V gene sequence: CDR1 MGHDK, CDR2 SYGVNS. Trimming cost V 2 bases and J 11 bases, with 16 bases left between them. The assay was immunoSEQ multiplex PCR, and TCRdb's table has in-frame clones only and misses some. The repertoire has approximately 88,000 clones, about 89% of them found once; the top ten carry 0.85% to 1%. This clonotype originated in a woman aged 25 to 39 in good health. Sequencing used blood. V and J are TRBV25-1 and TRBJ1-6; D is possibly TRBD1 (6 bases). CDR3 sequence (DNA): TGTGCCAGCAGTGAAGGAGGGGGAAGTACCGCACCCCTCCACTTT. Protein product: CASSEGGGSTAPLHF.